This TCR beta chain was documented in a study of T cells in Graves' hyperthyroidism and ophthalmopathy. The TCR beta CDR3 regions underwent amplification using RNA transcripts as the source. HTBI primers drove first-round RT-PCR of the TCR CDR3. One entry per CDR3 protein, called by TCRdb with MiXCR from the multiplex PCR reads. The table shows hundreds of thousands of distinct CDR3 sequences, with about 15% occurring only once. This clonotype was observed many times. Germline CDR1 reads MNHEY; CDR2 reads SVGAGI. The CDR3 is 15 amino acids. V was clipped by 4 bases and J by 5 bases; unmatched bases: 7.

The gene calls are TRBV6-5 and TRBJ2-5; 10 bases agree with TRBD1. The sequenced sample was blood. This receptor was taken from a woman between 40 and 55 years old with Graves' ophthalmopathy. The CDR3 is CASSSTGTGEETQYF. CDR3 DNA sequence: TGTGCCAGCAGTTCCACCGGGACAGGGGAGGAGACCCAGTACTTC.